The 8 T cell receptor beta chains below come from one sample, sequenced in a study of blood T cell repertoires in COVID-19. Data came from immunoSEQ multiplex PCR; TCRdb stores just in-frame clones and leaves some out. The repertoire holds roughly 330,000 clones, with 70% to 90% as singletons. The sequenced sample was PBMCs or T cells enriched from blood (not recorded which). The receptors come from a woman aged 25 to 39 who had recovered from COVID-19.

The chain joins TRBV10-1 to TRBJ1-1, with D possibly matching TRBD1 (6 bases). The CDR3 has 14 amino acids. Trimming removed 5 bases from V and 4 bases from J, with 14 bases in between. In germline, CDR1 is WNHNN, CDR2 SYGVQD (reference sequence). This chain's CDR3 is CASSINRVATEAFF. In DNA, the CDR3 is TGCGCCAGCAGTATCAACAGGGTGGCCACTGAAGCTTTCTTT.

This clone was seen a handful of times. The rearrangement joins TRBV6-5 to TRBJ2-7; 7 bases line up with TRBD1. This CDR3 region has 13 residues. The germline V gene encodes CDR1 MNHEY and CDR2 SVGAGI. V dropped 4 bases and J dropped 4; count of bases not matched to a gene: 4. CDR3 residues: CASSFGTAYEQYF. The CDR3 DNA reads as TGTGCCAGCAGTTTTGGGACAGCGTACGAGCAGTACTTC.

The chain is built from TRBV19 and TRBJ1-1; weak D call: TRBD1 (5 bases). CDR1 and CDR2 from the germline V gene are LNHDA and SQIVND (reference sequence). V was clipped by 3 bases and J by 2 bases, with 10 bases between them. The CDR3 spans 14 residues. The CDR3 reads CASSMWGGNTEAFF. The CDR3 DNA reads TGTGCCAGTAGTATGTGGGGCGGTAACACTGAAGCTTTCTTT.

This sequence joins TRBV28 and TRBJ2-1; TRBD2 aligns across 7 bases. V was clipped by 6 bases and J by 8 bases; unmatched bases: 7. CDR1 MDHEN and CDR2 SYDVKM come from the germline V gene. This CDR3 spans 13 amino acids. CDR3 loop: CASRPGGTDEQFF. The CDR3 nucleotides are TGTGCCAGCAGGCCCGGGGGGACCGATGAGCAGTTCTTC. Based on the CDR3 plus reference TRBV28 and TRBJ2-1, the full variable domain is DVKVTQSSRYLVKRTGEKVFLECVQDMDHENMFWYRQDPGLGLRLIYFSYDVKMKEKGDIPEGYSVSREKKERFSLILESASTNQTSMYLCASRPGGTDEQFFGPGTRLTVL.

Concerning this clone itself: One end of the junction fails to match germline, which may point to a read error. The V call is TRBV14, the J call TRBJ1-2; 7 nucleotides match TRBD1. CDR1 and CDR2 from the germline V gene are SGHDN and FVKESK. The CDR3 runs 13 residues. In DNA, the CDR3 is TGTGCCAGCAGCCTCCGGACAGGCGTAGGAGGAGCCTTC. Its translation: CASSLRTGVGGAF. The entire variable domain, with the rest obtained from reference TRBV14 and TRBJ1-2, is as follows: EAGVTQFPSHSVIEKGQTVTLRCDPISGHDNLYWYRRVMGKEIKFLLHFVKESKQDESGMPNNRFLAERTGGTYSTLKVQPAELEDSGVYFCASSLRTGVGGAFGSGTRLTVV.

This chain uses TRBV27 with TRBJ2-2, with 9 bases aligning to TRBD1. The CDR3 covers 14 residues. Germline assignment: CDR1 MNHEY and CDR2 SMNVEV (reference sequence). Trimming at V came to 10 bases and at J to 6 bases, leaving 9 bases not matched to a gene. The CDR3 DNA reads TGTGCCACCCGGGACAGGGTGACATCCGGGGAGCTGTTTTTT. It translates to CATRDRVTSGELFF.

This sequence joins TRBV5-1 and TRBJ1-1; TRBD1 is a possible D gene (6 bases). This CDR3 is 14 amino acids long. The V end was cut by 3 bases, the J end by 1 base, with 10 bases between. Germline-derived CDR1 and CDR2 are SGHRS and YFSETQ. CDR3 DNA sequence: TGCGCCAGCAGCTGGGGGCAGCCGAACACTGAAGCTTTCTTT. Translation gives CASSWGQPNTEAFF.

This clone has a handful of counts. This sequence joins TRBV4-1 and TRBJ2-2; 7 positions match TRBD2. CDR3 length: 16 residues. Germline values: CDR1 MGHRA, CDR2 YSYEKL. Unmatched junction bases numbered 3, after V lost 2 bases and J lost 0 bases. The CDR3: CASSQRLAANTGELFF. CDR3 sequence (DNA): TGCGCCAGCAGCCAACGACTAGCAGCGAACACCGGGGAGCTGTTTTTT.